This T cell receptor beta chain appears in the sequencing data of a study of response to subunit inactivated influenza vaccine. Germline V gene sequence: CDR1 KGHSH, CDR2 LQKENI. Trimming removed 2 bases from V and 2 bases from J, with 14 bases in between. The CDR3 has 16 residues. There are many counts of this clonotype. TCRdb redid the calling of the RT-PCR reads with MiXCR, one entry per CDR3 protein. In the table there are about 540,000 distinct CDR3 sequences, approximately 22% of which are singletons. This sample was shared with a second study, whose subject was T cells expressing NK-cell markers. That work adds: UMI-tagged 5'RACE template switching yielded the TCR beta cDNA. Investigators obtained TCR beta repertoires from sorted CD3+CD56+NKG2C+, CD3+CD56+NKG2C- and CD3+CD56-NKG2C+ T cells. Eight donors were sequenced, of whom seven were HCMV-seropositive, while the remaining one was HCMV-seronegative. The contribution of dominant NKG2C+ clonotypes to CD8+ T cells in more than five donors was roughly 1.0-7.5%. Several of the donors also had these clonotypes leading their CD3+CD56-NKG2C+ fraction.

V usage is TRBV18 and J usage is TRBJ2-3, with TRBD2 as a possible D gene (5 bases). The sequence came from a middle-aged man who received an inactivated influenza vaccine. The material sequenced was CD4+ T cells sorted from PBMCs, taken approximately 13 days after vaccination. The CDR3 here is CASSPTSMRVTDTQYF. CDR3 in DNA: TGTGCCAGCTCACCAACGAGCATGAGGGTCACAGATACGCAGTATTTT.